Included here is one T cell receptor beta chain sequence, with context. The data were produced by immunoSEQ multiplex PCR, yet TCRdb's version contains in-frame clones alone and is incomplete. The sample holds about 160,000 clones; about 81% are singletons and the top ten take roughly 18%. The data are from a study of blood T cell repertoires in COVID-19. In the study overall: Sources were T cells, B-cell-depleted T cells, or PBMCs; the material itself was cDNA or gDNA.

This CDR3 comprises 16 residues. Germline V gene sequence: CDR1 KGHSH, CDR2 LQKENI. V was pared by 4 bases and J by 0 bases, with 5 bases of the junction left unmatched. The TCR sequence derives from a woman older than 75 with acute or convalescent COVID-19. Sequencing input: peripheral blood. The chain employs TRBV18 and TRBJ2-2; 7 bases line up with TRBD2. In DNA, the CDR3 is TGTGCCAGCTCACGCTCTAGCGGACCGAACACCGGGGAGCTGTTTTTT. Amino acid sequence: CASSRSSGPNTGELFF. The variable domain in full, completed from reference TRBV18 and TRBJ2-2, reads NAGVMQNPRHLVRRRGQEARLRCSPMKGHSHVYWYRQLPEEGLKFMVYLQKENIIDESGMPKERFSAEFPKEGPSILRIQQVVRGDSAAYFCASSRSSGPNTGELFFGEGSRLTVL.